The present T cell receptor beta chain was sequenced within a study of T cell responses to AZD1222 COVID-19 vaccine. In the study overall: Some second doses came at about 4 weeks and others at about 12 weeks; these were pooled. The study's findings and limits: Donors, mostly white British, included more females; clonal diversity was possibly underestimated. No repertoire was sampled before or during the peak T cell response, only after it.

On this clone: Its antigen is undetermined.

Sequencing was performed with immunoSEQ multiplex PCR; in TCRdb, only in-frame clones are kept and a portion is missing. The data contain roughly 150,000 clones, 75% to 95% of them singletons. V was pared by 0 bases and J by 9 bases, with 10 bases between. The CDR3 runs to 14 residues. Germline loops: CDR1 SGHDT, CDR2 YYEEEE. This chain joins TRBV5-6 and TRBJ1-6; D remains unclear. The source of this sequence is an adult in good health. The specimen was peripheral blood, collected on day 0 of AZD1222 vaccination. The chain's CDR3 is CASSLATSGSPLHF. The CDR3 nucleotides are TGTGCCAGCAGCTTGGCCACGTCTGGTTCACCCCTCCACTTT. The whole variable domain, remainder taken from reference TRBV5-6 and TRBJ1-6, is DAGVTQSPTHLIKTRGQQVTLRCSPKSGHDTVSWYQQALGQGPQFIFQYYEEEERQRGNFPDRFSGHQFPNYSSELNVNALLLGDSALYLCASSLATSGSPLHFGNGTRLTVT.